Listed here are 5 T cell receptor beta chains from one sample, sequenced in a study of tumor-infiltrating lymphocytes in primary liver carcinoma. It was unsorted whole blood that yielded blood RNA, and germline DNA was also extracted. Synthesis of TCR beta cDNA was carried out from 450 to 650 ng total RNA with a constant-region primer. Three nested multiplex PCR rounds, a slightly modified ARM-PCR method, built the TCR beta libraries. For approximately 11 cycles apiece, the opening two PCR rounds ran with TRBV1-TRBV30 forward primers and a C-beta reverse primer. TCRdb re-called the multiplex PCR reads with MiXCR, one entry per CDR3 protein. The sample has approximately 310,000 distinct CDR3 sequences, less than 75% seen once. Sample: peripheral blood. The receptors were sampled from a man aged 40-50 years with primary liver carcinoma and hepatitis B virus infection.

On this clonotype: In this CDR3 the conserved last residue, phenylalanine or tryptophan, is missing, so a read error is likely. Because the CDR3's place on the DNA is in doubt, the DNA is left out and the CDR3 is given as listed by TCRdb. V gene TRBV12-3 or TRBV12-4 combines with J gene TRBJ2-2; the D segment call TRBD2 is taken from the table without a DNA check. The CDR3 is 15 residues long, ends included. This chain's CDR3 is CASSPAGVATGEQFL.

On this clonotype: Given a much more abundant clone one base away, this may be a read error. The gene calls are TRBV28 and TRBJ2-1, with 11 bases matching TRBD2. Trimming at V came to 6 bases and at J to 2 bases, leaving 3 bases not matched to a gene. This CDR3 is 15 amino acids long. Per germline, CDR1 MDHEN and CDR2 SYDVKM. The CDR3: CASSFSGRAYNEQFF. In DNA form, the CDR3 reads TGTGCCAGCAGCTTTAGCGGGAGGGCCTACAATGAGCAGTTCTTC. Together with reference TRBV28 and TRBJ2-1, the CDR3 gives the full variable domain: DVKVTQSSRYLVKRTGEKVFLECVQDMDHENMFWYRQDPGLGLRLIYFSYDVKMKEKGDIPEGYSVSREKKERFSLILESASTNQTSMYLCASSFSGRAYNEQFFGPGTRLTVL.

Concerning this clonotype itself: A junction end diverges from the germline sequence, so it may reflect a read error. The rearrangement links TRBV7-8 to TRBJ2-1; 16 bases map to TRBD2. The CDR3 loop spans 15 amino acids. Germline V gives CDR1 SGHVS, CDR2 FQNEAQ. The CDR3 DNA sequence: TGTGCCAACAGCTCGGGACTAGCGGGAGGGAATGAGCAGTTCTTC. Translating gives CANSSGLAGGNEQFF.

Details on this clonotype: The CDR3 end shows no conserved phenylalanine or tryptophan, and so a read error is likely. The J gene is TRBJ1-2, the V gene TRBV14; D gene ambiguous. The CDR3 covers 14 residues. The V gene's germline CDR1 is SGHDN and CDR2 FVKESK. V was clipped by 0 bases and J by 0 bases, with 5 bases between them. Here the CDR3 reads CASSQEVANYGYTS. For the CDR3, the DNA is TGTGCCAGCAGCCAAGAGGTCGCTAACTATGGCTACACCTCC.

This rearrangement joins TRBV6-5 to TRBJ2-2, with 11 bases matching TRBD2. The CDR3 extends over 16 amino acids. The ends lost 4 bases at V and 4 bases at J; junction bases unmatched: 5. Germline-derived CDR1 and CDR2 are MNHEY and SVGAGI. The CDR3 here is CASSLAGGPVTGELFF. CDR3 nucleotide sequence: TGTGCCAGCAGTTTAGCGGGAGGGCCGGTCACCGGGGAGCTGTTTTTT.